This is a list of T cell receptor beta chains from one sample in a study of IL-17A CD8 T cells in psoriatic arthritis synovium. The assay was immunoSEQ multiplex PCR, and TCRdb's table has in-frame clones only and misses some. The data contain 2,000 to 2,500 clones, 65% to 80% of them singletons. Sequenced input: IFN-gamma+ CD8+ T cells from synovial fluid. Source of these receptors: a human donor with psoriatic arthritis. CDR3s include the opening cysteine and the closing phenylalanine or tryptophan. The D gene is left open where the match is weak. Where a row states a size, it is once, few, many or the class of an expanded clone; other rows omit it.

V: TRBV19
size: -
J: TRBJ1-6
length: 17
D: -
CDR3: CASSIGGRAFYNSPLHF
DNA: TGTGCCAGTAGTATCGGCGGCAGGGCCTTCTATAATTCACCCCTCCACTTT

V: TRBV6-1
size: -
J: TRBJ2-5
length: 16
D: -
CDR3: CASSEPAYWILETQYF
DNA: TGTGCCAGCAGTGAACCCGCTTACTGGATTCTCGAGACCCAGTACTTC

V: TRBV10-3
size: once
J: TRBJ1-4
length: 13
D: -
CDR3: CAISGGGNEKLFF
DNA: TGTGCCATCAGCGGGGGCGGGAATGAAAAACTGTTTTTT

V: TRBV29-1
size: -
J: TRBJ2-3
length: 14
D: -
CDR3: CSVDVHGFTDTQYF
DNA: TGCAGCGTTGATGTACACGGGTTCACAGATACGCAGTATTTT

V: TRBV18
size: once
J: TRBJ2-1
length: 16
D: TRBD2
CDR3: CASSPVASGSYNEQFF
DNA: TGTGCCAGCTCACCAGTGGCTAGCGGGTCCTACAATGAGCAGTTCTTC

V: TRBV27
size: -
J: TRBJ1-2
length: 14
D: -
CDR3: CASSRRTRAYGYTF
DNA: TGTGCCAGCAGTCGACGGACCCGGGCCTATGGCTACACCTTC

V: TRBV7-9
size: -
J: TRBJ1-2
length: 13
D: -
CDR3: CASSLVGDYGYTF
DNA: TGTGCCAGCAGCTTAGTCGGTGACTATGGCTACACCTTC

V: TRBV9
size: large
J: TRBJ2-2
length: 17
D: TRBD2
CDR3: CASSVALADPSTGELFF
DNA: TGTGCCAGCAGCGTAGCACTAGCGGACCCGAGCACCGGGGAGCTGTTTTTT

V: TRBV4-1
size: -
J: TRBJ2-7
length: 16
D: TRBD1
CDR3: CASSQVRDRGVYEQYF
DNA: TGCGCCAGCAGCCAAGTGAGGGACAGGGGCGTCTACGAGCAGTACTTC

V: TRBV6-5
size: -
J: TRBJ1-1
length: 12
D: TRBD1
CDR3: CASSQGATEAFF
DNA: TGTGCCAGCAGTCAGGGGGCCACTGAAGCTTTCTTT

V: TRBV4-1
size: -
J: TRBJ2-2
length: 13
D: -
CDR3: CASSLVGDGELFF
DNA: TGCGCCAGCAGCCTAGTCGGGGATGGGGAGCTGTTTTTT

V: TRBV4-2
size: -
J: TRBJ2-7
length: 15
D: -
CDR3: CASSQWGGGPYEQYF
DNA: TGTGCCAGCAGCCAATGGGGGGGCGGGCCCTACGAGCAGTACTTC

V: TRBV9
size: -
J: TRBJ2-5
length: 15
D: TRBD1
CDR3: CASSALTGGAKTQYF
DNA: TGTGCCAGCAGCGCCCTTACAGGGGGCGCAAAGACCCAGTACTTC

V: TRBV9
size: -
J: TRBJ2-1
length: 14
D: -
CDR3: CASSVAFVGDEQFF
DNA: TGTGCCAGCAGCGTGGCCTTCGTTGGGGATGAGCAGTTCTTC

V: TRBV28
size: -
J: TRBJ2-7
length: 13
D: -
CDR3: CASGRGGSYEQYF
DNA: TGTGCCAGCGGCCGGGGCGGCTCCTACGAGCAGTACTTC

V: TRBV11-2
size: -
J: TRBJ2-1
length: 15
D: -
CDR3: CASSLDWTANNEQFF
DNA: TGTGCCAGCAGCTTAGACTGGACAGCAAACAATGAGCAGTTCTTC

V: TRBV9
size: few
J: TRBJ1-1
length: 12
D: TRBD1
CDR3: CASTDREGSAFF
DNA: TGTGCCAGCACGGACAGGGAGGGGTCAGCTTTCTTT

V: TRBV18
size: -
J: TRBJ1-1
length: 12
D: -
CDR3: CASLGVWAEAFF
DNA: TGTGCCAGCCTCGGGGTATGGGCTGAAGCTTTCTTT

V: TRBV10-3
size: -
J: TRBJ2-1
length: 14
D: -
CDR3: CAISETLTSNEQFF
DNA: TGTGCCATCAGTGAAACCTTGACTAGTAACGAGCAGTTCTTC

V: TRBV6-1
size: few
J: TRBJ1-1
length: 14
D: -
CDR3: CASSESPLGTEAFF
DNA: TGTGCCAGCAGTGAGAGTCCCCTGGGCACTGAAGCTTTCTTT

V: TRBV7-9
size: -
J: TRBJ2-5
length: 15
D: -
CDR3: CASSPLYGRGETQYF
DNA: TGTGCCAGCAGCCCTTTATACGGGAGAGGAGAGACCCAGTACTTC

V: TRBV7-9
size: -
J: TRBJ1-1
length: 14
D: -
CDR3: CASSLVVRGTEAFF
DNA: TGTGCCAGCAGCTTAGTGGTCCGGGGAACTGAAGCTTTCTTT

V: TRBV5-8
size: -
J: TRBJ2-7
length: 13
D: -
CDR3: CASSLSTYYEQYF
DNA: TGTGCCAGCAGCTTGAGCACTTACTACGAGCAGTACTTC

V: TRBV6-6
size: -
J: TRBJ2-2
length: 10
D: -
CDR3: CATSGGELFF
DNA: TGTGCCACCTCCGGGGGGGAGCTGTTTTTT

V: TRBV5-1
size: -
J: TRBJ1-4
length: 15
D: -
CDR3: CASSFHTRPYEKLFF
DNA: TGCGCCAGCAGCTTCCACACCCGACCCTATGAAAAACTGTTTTTT

V: TRBV7-9
size: -
J: TRBJ1-4
length: 13
D: -
CDR3: CASSPGQREKLFF
DNA: TGTGCCAGCAGCCCCGGACAGCGTGAAAAACTGTTTTTT

V: TRBV25-1
size: once
J: TRBJ2-5
length: 13
D: -
CDR3: CASREGWVETQYF
DNA: TGTGCCAGCAGGGAGGGATGGGTAGAGACCCAGTACTTC

V: TRBV4-1
size: -
J: TRBJ2-7
length: 17
D: -
CDR3: CASSQEGSIRGSYEQYF
DNA: TGCGCCAGCAGCCAAGAAGGCAGCATAAGAGGATCCTACGAGCAGTACTTC

V: TRBV27
size: -
J: TRBJ1-5
length: 13
D: -
CDR3: CASSLRGIRPQHF
DNA: TGTGCCAGCAGTTTGCGGGGGATTAGGCCCCAGCATTTT

V: TRBV29-1
size: -
J: TRBJ2-1
length: 13
D: -
CDR3: CSVEDLQGNEQFF
DNA: TGCAGCGTTGAAGATCTTCAGGGCAATGAGCAGTTCTTC

V: TRBV2
size: few
J: TRBJ1-5
length: 15
D: TRBD1
CDR3: CASSEWTGGNQPQHF
DNA: TGTGCCAGCAGCGAATGGACAGGGGGGAATCAGCCCCAGCATTTT

V: TRBV27
size: -
J: TRBJ1-1
length: 14
D: -
CDR3: CASSLTSSRTEAFF
DNA: TGTGCCAGCAGTTTGACAAGCAGTCGTACTGAAGCTTTCTTT

V: TRBV9
size: -
J: TRBJ2-3
length: 16
D: -
CDR3: CASSVEVGGKTNTQYF
DNA: TGTGCCAGCAGCGTAGAAGTGGGGGGTAAAACTAATACGCAGTATTTT

V: TRBV11-3
size: -
J: TRBJ2-3
length: 15
D: TRBD1
CDR3: CASSLYGQGSDTQYF
DNA: TGTGCCAGCAGCTTATATGGACAGGGCTCAGATACGCAGTATTTT

V: TRBV6-5
size: -
J: TRBJ2-4
length: 13
D: -
CDR3: CASSTGAKNIQYF
DNA: TGTGCCAGCAGTACAGGGGCCAAAAACATTCAGTACTTC

V: TRBV23-1
size: once
J: TRBJ1-5
length: 15
D: -
CDR3: CASSQSGWGNQPQHF
DNA: TGCGCCAGCAGTCAATCGGGGTGGGGCAATCAGCCCCAGCATTTT

V: TRBV2
size: once
J: TRBJ2-1
length: 16
D: -
CDR3: CASSTATTTSNNEQFF
DNA: TGTGCCAGCAGCACTGCGACTACCACGTCGAACAATGAGCAGTTCTTC

V: TRBV7-9
size: -
J: TRBJ1-4
length: 15
D: -
CDR3: CASTPAGIGGEKLFF
DNA: TGTGCCAGCACCCCCGCCGGGATCGGGGGGGAAAAACTGTTTTTT

V: TRBV7-8
size: -
J: TRBJ1-5
length: 16
D: -
CDR3: CASSNIRGSGNQPQHF
DNA: TGTGCCAGCAGCAACATACGGGGGTCAGGGAATCAGCCCCAGCATTTT

V: TRBV19
size: -
J: TRBJ2-1
length: 12
D: -
CDR3: CASSPQRDEQFF
DNA: TGTGCCAGTAGTCCGCAGCGGGATGAGCAGTTCTTC

V: TRBV27
size: -
J: TRBJ2-1
length: 16
D: -
CDR3: CASSLSSGAYYNEQFF
DNA: TGTGCCAGCAGTTTATCATCAGGGGCTTATTACAATGAGCAGTTCTTC

V: TRBV7-6
size: -
J: TRBJ2-7
length: 14
D: TRBD1
CDR3: CASSLGDRGQEQYF
DNA: TGTGCCAGCAGCTTAGGGGACAGGGGTCAGGAGCAGTACTTC

V: TRBV7-6
size: -
J: TRBJ2-7
length: 14
D: -
CDR3: CASSFSGTPYEQYF
DNA: TGTGCCAGCAGCTTTAGCGGTACCCCCTACGAGCAGTACTTC

V: TRBV27
size: few
J: TRBJ2-7
length: 14
D: TRBD1
CDR3: CASSLGTEVSEQYF
DNA: TGTGCCAGCAGTTTAGGGACAGAGGTTTCCGAGCAGTACTTC

V: TRBV27
size: -
J: TRBJ2-7
length: 13
D: -
CDR3: CASSLSGPYEQYF
DNA: TGTGCCAGCAGTTTAAGCGGTCCCTACGAGCAGTACTTC

V: TRBV6-1
size: -
J: TRBJ1-6
length: 15
D: -
CDR3: CASRDDGGDNSPLHF
DNA: TGTGCCAGCAGGGATGACGGGGGGGATAATTCACCCCTCCACTTT

V: TRBV27
size: -
J: TRBJ1-1
length: 15
D: -
CDR3: CASKFSAGVNTEAFF
DNA: TGTGCCAGCAAGTTTTCGGCGGGGGTGAACACTGAAGCTTTCTTT

V: TRBV7-8
size: -
J: TRBJ2-7
length: 15
D: TRBD1
CDR3: CASSLVGQVPYEQYF
DNA: TGTGCCAGCAGCTTAGTGGGACAGGTTCCCTACGAGCAGTACTTC

V: TRBV27
size: large
J: TRBJ1-6
length: 16
D: -
CDR3: CASSLLQSSYNSPLHF
DNA: TGTGCCAGCAGTTTACTCCAGAGCTCCTATAATTCACCCCTCCACTTT

V: TRBV15
size: -
J: TRBJ2-7
length: 13
D: -
CDR3: CATKQPGDGEQYF
DNA: TGTGCCACCAAACAGCCGGGGGATGGCGAGCAGTACTTC

V: TRBV21-1
size: -
J: TRBJ1-4
length: 14
D: -
CDR3: CASSKTATNEKLFF
DNA: TGTGCCAGCAGCAAAACAGCAACTAATGAAAAACTGTTTTTT

V: TRBV9
size: -
J: TRBJ1-2
length: 14
D: -
CDR3: CASSGREGPGGYTF
DNA: TGTGCCAGCAGCGGTAGGGAGGGGCCGGGTGGCTACACCTTC